The next 31 T cell receptor beta chains were all read from a single sample in a study of T cell responses to AZD1222 COVID-19 vaccine. Data came from immunoSEQ multiplex PCR; TCRdb stores just in-frame clones and leaves some out. The sample includes around 99,000 clones, roughly 90% of them seen just once. Material: peripheral blood, obtained on day 0 of AZD1222 vaccination. These receptors were collected from an adult in good health.

J is TRBJ2-1 and V is TRBV5-1; D call uncertain. Germline lookup yields CDR1 SGHRS and CDR2 YFSETQ. Trimming left V 0 bases short and J 5 bases short, with 15 bases between. The CDR3 runs to 16 residues. The CDR3, as DNA: TGCGCCAGCAGCTTGGAAGGGCCACCTAATGACAATGAGCAGTTCTTC. Protein: CASSLEGPPNDNEQFF.

On this clone: Other DNA sequences of this sample code for an identical CDR3. The V call is TRBV9, the J call TRBJ2-7; 9 bases fit TRBD2. The CDR3 is made up of 14 amino acids. Germline V CDR1 and CDR2: SGDLS, YYNGEE. V shed 4 bases, J shed 4 bases, and the junction held 6 bases outside the gene matches. The CDR3 nucleotides are TGTGCCAGCAGCCCGGGACTAGCTGGTTACGAGCAGTACTTC. Translation gives CASSPGLAGYEQYF.

The chain combines TRBV12-3 or TRBV12-4 with TRBJ1-5, with D uncertain. The CDR3 has 11 amino acids. The V end lost 5 bases, the J end lost 11 bases, and 10 bases lay between the germline ends. CDR3 loop: CASSLGGAQHF. The CDR3, as DNA: TGTGCCAGCAGTCTGGGTGGGGCCCAGCATTTT.

The chain joins TRBV11-2 to TRBJ2-7; D might be TRBD1 or TRBD2, each matching 5 bases. With 1 base removed from V and 5 bases from J, the gap between germline ends came to 12 bases. Germline CDR1 and CDR2: SGHAT and FQNNGV. The CDR3 totals 14 residues. CDR3 loop: CASSLGGGINEQYF. In nucleotides, the CDR3 is TGTGCCAGCAGCTTAGGTGGGGGTATCAACGAGCAGTACTTC. Full variable domain (missing parts from reference TRBV11-2 and TRBJ2-7): EAGVAQSPRYKIIEKRQSVAFWCNPISGHATLYWYQQILGQGPKLLIQFQNNGVVDDSQLPKDRFSAERLKGVDSTLKIQPAKLEDSAVYLCASSLGGGINEQYFGPGTRLTVT.

This clone was counted between two and nine times. One junction end disagrees with the germline gene, perhaps due to a read error. This chain joins TRBV7-9 and TRBJ2-1, with TRBD2 identical over 8 bases. CDR3 length: 16 amino acids. Germline lookup yields CDR1 SEHNR and CDR2 FQNEAQ (reference sequence). The CDR3 sequence: CASSLTGGSSYNEQFF. DNA of the CDR3: TGTGCCAGCAGCTTAACGGGAGGGTCATCGTACAACGAGCAGTTCTTC.

The chain is built from TRBV19 and TRBJ2-3; 9 bases are a match to TRBD1. This CDR3 spans 14 amino acids. The germline V gene has CDR1 LNHDA and CDR2 SQIVND (reference sequence). V shed 8 bases, J shed 2 bases, and the junction held 5 bases outside the gene matches. CDR3 amino acids: CASADRGFTDTQYF. The CDR3, as DNA: TGTGCCAGTGCGGACAGGGGCTTCACAGATACGCAGTATTTT.

V usage is TRBV6-2 or TRBV6-3 and J usage is TRBJ1-2; D gene unclear. CDR3 length: 14 amino acids. V was trimmed by 4 bases and J by 2 bases, leaving 11 bases between them. CDR1 is MNHEY and CDR2 is SVGEGT in the germline V gene. The CDR3 DNA reads TGTGCCAGCAGTTCTTTGACGGTGAACTATGGCTACACCTTC. This encodes CASSSLTVNYGYTF.

V usage is TRBV12-3 or TRBV12-4 and J usage is TRBJ1-4; D not certain. Deletions cut 8 bases from V and 8 bases from J, with 15 bases between. There are 13 residues in the CDR3. The CDR3 loop is CASRKWRGEKLFF. CDR3 coding DNA: TGTGCCAGCCGAAAATGGCGAGGAGAAAAACTGTTTTTT.

The CDR3: CASSLARTADSGPQHF. For the CDR3, the DNA is TGTGCCAGCAGCTTGGCGAGGACGGCGGACTCCGGGCCCCAGCATTTT. The J gene is TRBJ1-5, the V gene TRBV5-8; the D is unclear. CDR1 SGHTS and CDR2 YDEGEE come from the germline V gene. The V gene lost 0 bases and the J gene lost 9 bases, with 19 bases spanning the gap. The CDR3 runs to 16 residues.

The rearrangement links TRBV3-1 (or the pseudogene TRBV3-2) to TRBJ1-2; D is unclear. Trimming shortened V by 0 bases and J by 8 bases, and 10 bases separated the two germline ends. This CDR3 spans 13 amino acids. Germline V CDR1 and CDR2: LGHDT, YNNKEL (reference sequence). CDR3 loop: CASSQERVIGYTF. As DNA, the CDR3 is TGTGCCAGCAGCCAAGAGCGAGTTATAGGCTACACCTTC.

The J gene is TRBJ1-1, the V gene TRBV29-1; D not certain. The V gene lost 7 bases and the J gene lost 1 base, with 10 bases spanning the gap. Germline V gene data show CDR1 as SQVTM and CDR2 as ANQGSEA. The CDR3 contains 12 residues. CDR3 nucleotide sequence: TGCAGCGCCGACCACAAGAACACTGAAGCTTTCTTT. Its protein product is CSADHKNTEAFF.

The gene calls are TRBV10-2 and TRBJ2-6, with D unclear. Trimming shortened V by 2 bases and J by 2 bases, and 7 bases separated the two germline ends. The length of the CDR3 is 15 residues. Germline V gene lookup returns CDR1 WSHSY and CDR2 SAAADI. CDR3 in DNA: TGCGCCAGCAGTGAGGTCCGGGCTGGGGCCAACGTCCTGACTTTC. It yields the protein CASSEVRAGANVLTF.

The genes are TRBV7-3 and TRBJ2-1; D unresolved. The V end lost 5 bases, the J end lost 10 bases, and 18 bases lay between the germline ends. Germline CDR1 SGHTA, CDR2 FQGTGA. This CDR3 is 14 amino acids long. This CDR3 reads CASSPGRAEGEQFF. The CDR3 nucleotides read TGTGCCAGCAGCCCCGGCCGGGCGGAAGGGGAGCAGTTCTTC.

The rearrangement joins TRBV11-1 to TRBJ1-3; D is ambiguous. Germline CDR1 SGHAT, CDR2 FQDESV (reference sequence). The CDR3 runs to 16 residues. The V end lost 2 bases, the J end lost 2 bases, and 13 bases lay between the germline ends. The chain's CDR3 is CASSLSEKGAGNTIYF. CDR3 bases: TGTGCCAGCAGCTTATCGGAGAAGGGTGCTGGAAACACCATATATTTT. Variable domain in full (rest from reference TRBV11-1 and TRBJ1-3): EAEVAQSPRYKITEKSQAVAFWCDPISGHATLYWYRQILGQGPELLVQFQDESVVDDSQLPKDRFSAERLKGVDSTLKIQPAELGDSAMYLCASSLSEKGAGNTIYFGEGSWLTVV.

The CDR3, as DNA: TGTGCCAGCAGCGCCTGGGATACGCAGTATTTT. Its translation: CASSAWDTQYF. The gene calls are TRBV11-2 and TRBJ2-3; D is unresolved. This CDR3 comprises 11 residues. V gave up 5 bases and J gave up 6 bases, with 6 bases separating them. Germline V gives CDR1 SGHAT, CDR2 FQNNGV.

In this sample, this clone turned up a few times. The J gene is TRBJ2-3, the V gene TRBV10-3, with 8 bases matching TRBD1. V lost 0 bases to trimming and J lost 4 bases; unmatched junction nucleotides: 15. Germline CDR1 is ENHRY and CDR2 is SYGVKD. The CDR3 is 19 residues long. CDR3 nucleotide sequence: TGTGCCATCAGTGAGTCGGGATTGGGTCAGGGGGCCCTCCCAGATACGCAGTATTTT. This sequence encodes CAISESGLGQGALPDTQYF.

The chain links TRBV4-2 to TRBJ1-3; perhaps TRBD1 as D (5 bases). CDR3 length equals 16 residues. V lost 5 bases and J 3 bases, leaving 17 bases between the germline ends. The germline V gene has CDR1 LGHNA and CDR2 YNFKEQ. This chain's CDR3 is CASSGGGGWFGNTIYF. CDR3 coding DNA: TGTGCCAGCAGCGGCGGGGGGGGATGGTTTGGAAACACCATATATTTT.

V is TRBV9 and J is TRBJ2-1; TRBD1 aligns across 8 bases. V was pared by 2 bases and J by 9 bases, with 7 bases of the junction left unmatched. Germline CDR1 and CDR2: SGDLS and YYNGEE. This CDR3 has 14 amino acids. The CDR3 DNA reads TGTGCCAGCAGCGTGGGGACAGGCAAGGGTGAGCAGTTCTTC. Translating it yields CASSVGTGKGEQFF. The full variable domain, its missing parts supplied by reference TRBV9 and TRBJ2-1, is DSGVTQTPKHLITATGQRVTLRCSPRSGDLSVYWYQQSLDQGLQFLIQYYNGEERAKGNILERFSAQQFPDLHSELNLSSLELGDSALYFCASSVGTGKGEQFFGPGTRLTVL.

CDR3 protein: CASSLGGTDTQYF. The CDR3 DNA follows: TGTGCCAGCAGCTTGGGTGGCACAGATACGCAGTATTTT. The chain employs TRBV7-8 and TRBJ2-3; the D is unclear. Germline CDR1 and CDR2: SGHVS and FQNEAQ. Between the trimmed V and J ends, which lost 3 bases and 1 base, there was a span of 5 bases. CDR3 length equals 13 residues.

As to this clone: A junction end diverges from the germline sequence, so it may reflect a read error. The V gene is TRBV15, the J gene TRBJ2-1, with TRBD2 matching 7 bases. This CDR3 has 15 residues. CDR1 LNHNV and CDR2 YYDKDF come from the germline V gene (reference sequence). The CDR3 DNA is TGTGCCACCAACAGAGCGGGGACCTCCTACAATGAGCAGTTCTTC. Translated: CATNRAGTSYNEQFF.

The chain combines TRBV7-6 with TRBJ1-4; D not certain. Germline values: CDR1 SGHVS, CDR2 FNYEAQ. Trimming pared 1 base from V and 1 base from J, leaving 7 bases between. This CDR3 is 15 amino acids long. CDR3 protein: CASSLVGQTNEKLFF. Here the CDR3 DNA reads TGTGCCAGCAGCTTAGTCGGTCAAACTAATGAAAAACTGTTTTTT.

This clone was observed once. In DNA, the CDR3 is TGTGCCAGCAGTCCCGGACAGCTCAATGAGCAGTTCTTC. Encoded protein: CASSPGQLNEQFF. V gene TRBV12-3 or TRBV12-4 combines with J gene TRBJ2-1, with D possibly being TRBD1 (6 bases). V was clipped by 5 bases and J by 6 bases, with 11 bases between them. This CDR3 region has 13 residues.

This clone was seen a single time. The chain uses TRBV27 and TRBJ1-2; 7 positions match TRBD1. The CDR3 contains 13 residues. V was clipped by 3 bases and J by 7 bases; unmatched bases: 5. Germline V lookup: CDR1 MNHEY, CDR2 SMNVEV (reference sequence). CDR3 nucleotide sequence: TGTGCCAGCAGTTTCCGACAGGGAAGTGGCTACACCTTC. Translated: CASSFRQGSGYTF.

The chain links TRBV5-5 to TRBJ2-7; 8 bases align to TRBD2. The trim removed 3 bases at V and 1 base at J, leaving 6 bases unmatched. The CDR3 has 15 residues. CDR1 SGHKS and CDR2 YYEKEE come from the germline V gene (reference sequence). The CDR3 coding sequence is TGTGCCAGCAGCTCCGGGACTAGTCCTTCCTACGAGCAGTACTTC. As protein: CASSSGTSPSYEQYF.

The chain recombines TRBV6-4 with TRBJ1-4; no clear D gene. Germline CDR1 reads MRHNA; CDR2 reads SNTAGT. With 4 bases removed from V and 5 bases from J, the gap between germline ends came to 8 bases. The CDR3 covers 13 residues. Written as DNA, the CDR3 is TGTGCCAGCAGTGGCGGCCCGAATGAAAAACTGTTTTTT. Protein sequence: CASSGGPNEKLFF.

This clone has a handful of counts. CDR3 in DNA: TGTGCCAGCAGCCGGGGACAGCTCTCAGGCTACACCTTC. It specifies CASSRGQLSGYTF. This chain uses TRBV7-2 with TRBJ1-2; 7 bases align to TRBD1. There are 13 residues in the CDR3. V lost 5 bases, J lost 8 bases, and 8 bases stayed unmatched. CDR1 and CDR2 from the germline V gene are SGHTA and FQGNSA. The variable domain in full, with the rest retrieved from reference TRBV7-2 and TRBJ1-2, is GAGVSQSPSNKVTEKGKDVELRCDPISGHTALYWYRQSLGQGLEFLIYFQGNSAPDKSGLPSDRFSAERTGGSVSTLTIQRTQQEDSAVYLCASSRGQLSGYTFGSGTRLTVV.

This chain uses TRBV3-1 (or the pseudogene TRBV3-2) with TRBJ2-5; possibly TRBD2 for D (6 bases). Germline values: CDR1 LGHDT, CDR2 YNNKEL (reference sequence). V was cut by 1 base and J by 4 bases, with 19 bases left in between. CDR3 length: 17 residues. The DNA for the CDR3 is TGTGCCAGCAGCCAAGGGGAACTAGCCCTTTCTAGAGAGACCCAGTACTTC. This gives the protein CASSQGELALSRETQYF.

The gene calls are TRBV4-1 and TRBJ1-2; D call uncertain. The CDR3 is 14 residues long. Germline CDR1 MGHRA, CDR2 YSYEKL. The germline V and J ends were trimmed by 0 bases and 4 bases, with 9 bases remaining between them. The CDR3 is CASSQDGGLYGYTF. CDR3 in DNA: TGCGCCAGCAGCCAAGATGGAGGTCTCTATGGCTACACCTTC.

V gene TRBV30 combines with J gene TRBJ2-3; tentative D call: TRBD2 (5 bases). Trimming left V 4 bases short and J 4 bases short, with 12 bases between. Looked up from germline, CDR1 is GTSNPN and CDR2 is SVGIG (reference sequence). The CDR3 is made up of 13 amino acids. CDR3 bases: TGTGCCTGGACAGGACTTCAGCCAGATACGCAGTATTTT. Translating gives CAWTGLQPDTQYF.

This clone was detected a few times. V is TRBV7-3 and J is TRBJ2-7; 9 nucleotides line up with TRBD2. From germline, CDR1 is SGHTA and CDR2 FQGTGA. The CDR3 has 15 amino acids. The trim removed 2 bases at V and 3 bases at J, leaving 5 bases unmatched. As DNA, the CDR3 is TGTGCCAGCAGCTTAGAGGCTAGCGGGAACTACGAGCAGTACTTC. This encodes CASSLEASGNYEQYF.

The V and J genes are TRBV5-1 and TRBJ1-1; perhaps TRBD1 as D (5 bases). With 0 bases removed from V and 4 bases from J, the gap between germline ends came to 10 bases. There are 14 residues in the CDR3. Germline lookup yields CDR1 SGHRS and CDR2 YFSETQ. CDR3 DNA sequence: TGCGCCAGCAGCTTGGAGGGGCAAGGCACTGAAGCTTTCTTT. It is translated as CASSLEGQGTEAFF.